What follows is one TCR beta chain and its context. No antigen is known for it. The sample is drawn from a study of cytomegalovirus exposure and HLA in healthy donors. Study outcomes and limitations: Later analysis suggested most CMV-associated TCR beta chains were HLA-restricted. A later analysis linked a missense DCLRE1C variant to TCR beta V- and J-gene trimming.

CDR3 length: 13 amino acids. The PCR used 60 Vbeta and 13 Jbeta primers. The method was immunoSEQ multiplex PCR; TCRdb's version includes in-frame clones alone and lacks a portion of them. The data show about 190,000 clones, roughly 81% seen once. V is TRBV21-1 and J is TRBJ1-2; the table's D gene call, TRBD1, was not cross checked with the DNA. TRBV21-1 is deemed a pseudogene. This receptor was identified in a woman aged 25 to 39 in good health and CMV-seropositive. Sequencing was performed on PBMCs. CDR3 in amino acids: CASSTYRGYGYTF. Written as DNA, the CDR3 is TGTGCCAGCAGCACCTACAGGGGTTATGGCTACACCTTC.